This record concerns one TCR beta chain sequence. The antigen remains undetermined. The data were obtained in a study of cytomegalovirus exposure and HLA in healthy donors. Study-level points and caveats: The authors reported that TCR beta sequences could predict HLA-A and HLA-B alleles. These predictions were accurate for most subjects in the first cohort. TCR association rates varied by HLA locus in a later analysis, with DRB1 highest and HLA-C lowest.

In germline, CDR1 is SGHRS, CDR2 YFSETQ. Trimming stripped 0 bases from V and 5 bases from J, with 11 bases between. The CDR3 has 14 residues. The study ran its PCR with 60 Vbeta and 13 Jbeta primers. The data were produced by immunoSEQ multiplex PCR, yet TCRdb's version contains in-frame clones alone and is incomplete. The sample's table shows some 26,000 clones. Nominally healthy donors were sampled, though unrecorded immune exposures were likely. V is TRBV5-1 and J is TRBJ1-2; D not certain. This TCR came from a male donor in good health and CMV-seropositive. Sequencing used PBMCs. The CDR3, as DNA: TGCGCCAGCAGCTTGGATTCGGCCGGGTATGGCTACACCTTC. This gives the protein CASSLDSAGYGYTF.